This T cell receptor (beta chain) came from a study of T cell responses to AZD1222 COVID-19 vaccine. Sequencing used immunoSEQ multiplex PCR; TCRdb keeps in-frame clones, though not all of them. The sample consists of some 25,000 clones, roughly 87% of them appearing once. The sample holds a few counts of this clone. CDR1 and CDR2 from the germline V gene are SGHTA and FQGNSA. Trimming took 1 base from V and 11 from J, leaving 12 bases between them. This CDR3 is 14 amino acids long. Here the sequenced sample was peripheral blood, taken 28 days after the second AZD1222 dose. The gene calls are TRBV7-2 and TRBJ1-6, with D possibly being TRBD1 (5 bases). The sequence came from an adult who received the AZD1222 COVID-19 vaccine. CDR3 sequence reads: CASSLGQGRTPLHF. Here the CDR3 DNA reads TGTGCCAGCAGCTTAGGGCAGGGCAGGACACCCCTCCACTTT.